The 27 T cell receptor beta chains in this list originate from one sample, sequenced in a study of human T cells and chemical hapten exposure. Time point of the sample: pre-sensitization, week 0. Treatment indicated: therapeutic diphenylcyclopropenone sensitization with weekly scalp DPC. MiXCR was run by TCRdb on the RACE reads, yielding one entry per CDR3 protein. The sample has approximately 52,000 distinct CDR3 sequences; 9.4% are singletons. The sequenced sample was whole blood, obtained in connection with sensitization to the hapten diphenylcyclopropenone (DPC). Receptors were obtained from a woman aged 40 to 49 with alopecia areata. Some clones in this sample may be carry-over from other donors' samples.

The CDR3 reads CATYSRGRYNEQFF. The CDR3 region has the DNA TGTGCCACATACTCCCGGGGGCGGTACAATGAGCAGTTCTTC. The V gene is TRBV10-3, the J gene TRBJ2-1; perhaps D is TRBD1 or TRBD2 (6 bases each). The V end was cut by 10 bases, the J end by 4 bases, with 17 bases between. This CDR3 is built from 14 residues. CDR1 ENHRY and CDR2 SYGVKD come from the germline V gene.

This clonotype was counted between two and nine times. Written as DNA, the CDR3 is TGTGCCGCTCCCGAGACAGGGGCAAAGAATGAGCAGTTCTTC. Amino acid sequence: CAAPETGAKNEQFF. This chain links TRBV12-3 or TRBV12-4 with TRBJ2-1; TRBD1 aligns across 8 bases. The J segment lost 7 bases and the V segment lost 11 bases, leaving 13 bases of the junction unmatched. The CDR3 runs 14 residues.

This clonotype was seen ten or more times. V is TRBV6-2 or TRBV6-3 and J is TRBJ2-3; D is possibly TRBD1 (5 bases). Per the germline V gene, CDR1 is MNHEY and CDR2 is SVGEGT. V lost 5 bases to trimming and J lost 10 bases, with 10 bases between them. The CDR3 has 11 residues. CDR3 region: CASSQGGAQYF. Here the CDR3 DNA reads TGTGCCAGCAGTCAGGGTGGCGCGCAGTATTTT.

This chain links TRBV5-1 with TRBJ2-7; 8 bases agree with TRBD1. Germline CDR1 SGHRS, CDR2 YFSETQ. The CDR3 consists of 16 residues. V lost 4 bases, J lost 3 bases, and 12 bases stayed unmatched. The CDR3 coding sequence is TGCGCCAGCAGCCCCCCGGGACAGGAGCTTTTCTACGAGCAGTACTTC. Protein product: CASSPPGQELFYEQYF.

This chain uses TRBV7-2 with TRBJ2-3; D gene unclear. Trimming removed 5 bases from V and 2 bases from J, with 5 bases in between. Germline CDR1 is SGHTA and CDR2 is FQGNSA. CDR3 length: 12 residues. The CDR3 is CASSAVTDTQYF. In nucleotides, the CDR3 is TGTGCCAGCAGCGCCGTCACAGATACGCAGTATTTT. Looking up the rest from reference TRBV7-2 and TRBJ2-3 gives the full variable domain: GAGVSQSPSNKVTEKGKDVELRCDPISGHTALYWYRQSLGQGLEFLIYFQGNSAPDKSGLPSDRFSAERTGGSVSTLTIQRTQQEDSAVYLCASSAVTDTQYFGPGTRLTVL.

This clonotype was recorded only once. This chain connects TRBV29-1 to TRBJ2-7, with D possibly being TRBD1 (6 bases). In germline, CDR1 is SQVTM, CDR2 ANQGSEA. V lost 4 bases and J 3 bases, leaving 10 bases between the germline ends. The CDR3 runs 12 residues. This CDR3 is CSVGDTYYEQYF. CDR3 coding DNA: TGCAGCGTTGGGGACACCTACTACGAGCAGTACTTC.

V is TRBV6-2 or TRBV6-3 and J is TRBJ1-1, with D possibly matching TRBD1 (6 bases). Germline CDR1 reads MNHEY; CDR2 reads SVGEGT. This CDR3 comprises 15 residues. V was clipped by 2 bases and J by 3 bases, with 13 bases between them. The CDR3 loop reads CASSYGGPKDTEAFF. CDR3 DNA sequence: TGTGCCAGCAGTTACGGGGGCCCTAAGGACACTGAAGCTTTCTTT.

At least ten counts were recorded for this clonotype. The V call is TRBV6-6, the J call TRBJ2-3, with 11 bases matching TRBD2. Germline-derived CDR1 and CDR2 are MNHNY and SVGAGI (reference sequence). V was pared by 1 base and J by 0 bases, with 9 bases of the junction left unmatched. The CDR3 contains 19 residues. The CDR3 reads CASSYYLAGGPKSTDTQYF. CDR3 DNA: TGTGCCAGCAGTTACTATCTAGCGGGGGGTCCGAAGAGCACAGATACGCAGTATTTT.

This clonotype was seen many times. The genes are TRBV29-1 and TRBJ1-5, with D unclear. This CDR3 has 13 residues. Germline CDR1 is SQVTM and CDR2 is ANQGSEA. With 4 bases removed from V and 4 bases from J, the gap between germline ends came to 11 bases. CDR3 DNA sequence: TGCAGCGTTGGAGGGTTGGGGAATCAGCCCCAGCATTTT. It translates to CSVGGLGNQPQHF.

This clonotype was seen ten or more times. This rearrangement joins TRBV29-1 to TRBJ1-1, with D uncertain. The V gene's germline CDR1 is SQVTM and CDR2 ANQGSEA. With 6 bases removed from V and 1 base from J, the gap between germline ends came to 6 bases. The CDR3 totals 11 residues. The CDR3 loop reads CSVGRNTEAFF. DNA for the CDR3: TGCAGCGTGGGCCGGAACACTGAAGCTTTCTTT.

The J gene is TRBJ2-7, the V gene TRBV21-1; TRBD2, the table's D call, lacks a check against the DNA. TRBV21-1 is described as a pseudogene. The CDR3 is made up of 13 amino acids. The CDR3 reads CASSKRARPRQYF. The CDR3 nucleotides read TGTGCCAGCAGCAAAAGAGCCCGCCCGAGGCAGTACTTC.

This clonotype was counted at least ten times. CDR3 bases: TGTGCCAGCAGTTACCACCGGGACAGGGGAAACACCATATATTTT. Translated, it gives CASSYHRDRGNTIYF. The chain has TRBV6-2 or TRBV6-3 and TRBJ1-3; 8 bases agree with TRBD1. The CDR3 is 15 amino acids. CDR1 and CDR2 from the germline V gene are MNHEY and SVGEGT. The junction had 4 bases not matched to a gene; V was cut back by 2 bases and J by 4 bases.

This clonotype was recorded a few times. CDR3 sequence: CASSLWGNEQFF. In DNA form, the CDR3 reads TGTGCCAGCAGTTTATGGGGGAATGAGCAGTTCTTC. The chain carries TRBV27 and TRBJ2-1; D is perhaps TRBD1 or TRBD2 (5 bases each). The V gene lost 1 base and the J gene lost 7 bases, with 5 bases spanning the gap. This CDR3 region has 12 residues. Germline V gives CDR1 MNHEY, CDR2 SMNVEV (reference sequence).

There are a few counts of this clonotype. The chain links TRBV3-1 to TRBJ1-1; D gene uncertain. The CDR3 length is 14 residues. V was clipped by 0 bases and J by 4 bases, with 9 bases between them. Looked up from germline, CDR1 is LGHDT and CDR2 is YNNKEL (reference sequence). The CDR3 nucleotides are TGTGCCAGCAGCCAAGATCGCGGGTCCACTGAAGCTTTCTTT. It is translated as CASSQDRGSTEAFF.

This clonotype appeared many times. The chain has TRBV7-3 and TRBJ1-6, with 9 positions matching TRBD1. This CDR3 contains 15 residues. Trimming at V came to 5 bases and at J to 8 bases, leaving 7 bases not matched to a gene. CDR1 is SGHTA, CDR2 FQGTGA, per germline. CDR3 amino acids: CASSHGTGMYSPLHF. DNA of the CDR3: TGTGCCAGCAGCCATGGGACAGGGATGTATTCACCCCTCCACTTT.

This clonotype was recorded many times. V and J are TRBV4-3 and TRBJ1-4; TRBD1 might be the D (6 bases). The CDR3 totals 16 residues. V was shortened by 1 base and J by 1 base, with 10 bases between the two germline ends. Germline-derived CDR1 and CDR2 are LGHNA and YSLEER. The CDR3 loop reads CASSQGYRETNEKLFF. The CDR3 DNA follows: TGCGCCAGCAGCCAAGGCTACAGGGAAACTAATGAAAAACTGTTTTTT.

This clonotype showed up just a few times. The chain has TRBV9 and TRBJ1-2; the match to TRBD1 covers 7 bases. Germline trimming cut 2 bases from V and 8 bases from J; bases unmatched to any gene: 6. Germline V lookup: CDR1 SGDLS, CDR2 YYNGEE. The CDR3 is made up of 13 amino acids. CDR3 DNA sequence: TGTGCCAGCAGCGTTTTACAGGGGAACGGCTACACCTTC. It yields the protein CASSVLQGNGYTF.

The V and J genes are TRBV5-1 and TRBJ1-1, with 7 bases lining up with TRBD1. J was trimmed by 3 bases and V by 0 bases; bases with no gene match: 5. There are 15 residues in the CDR3. CDR1 SGHRS and CDR2 YFSETQ come from the germline V gene. For the CDR3, the DNA is TGCGCCAGCAGCTTGGTGGTAGGGGGCGACACTGAAGCTTTCTTT. Amino acid sequence: CASSLVVGGDTEAFF. Variable domain in full (rest from reference TRBV5-1 and TRBJ1-1): KAGVTQTPRYLIKTRGQQVTLSCSPISGHRSVSWYQQTPGQGLQFLFEYFSETQRNKGNFPGRFSGRQFSNSRSEMNVSTLELGDSALYLCASSLVVGGDTEAFFGQGTRLTVV.

The rearrangement links TRBV7-6 to TRBJ2-2; 10 nucleotides align to TRBD1. Looked up from germline, CDR1 is SGHVS and CDR2 is FNYEAQ. The CDR3 has 15 residues. Germline trimming cut 6 bases from V and 5 bases from J; bases unmatched to any gene: 6. DNA for the CDR3: TGTGCCAGCAGACAGGGACAGGGGAGGACCGGGGAGCTGTTTTTT. Its protein product is CASRQGQGRTGELFF.

This clonotype has ten or more counts. The gene calls are TRBV20-1 and TRBJ2-3; D call uncertain. The V gene's germline CDR1 is DFQATT and CDR2 SNEGSKA (reference sequence). The CDR3 runs 13 residues. CDR3 coding DNA: TGCAGCGTCCCGTCCCAATCCACAGATACGCAGTATTTT. Protein product: CSVPSQSTDTQYF.

The chain has TRBV5-1 and TRBJ1-2; possible D gene TRBD1, 6 bases. From germline, CDR1 is SGHRS and CDR2 YFSETQ. The CDR3 is 16 residues long. V gave up 0 bases and J gave up 6 bases, with 18 bases separating them. The CDR3 sequence: CASSLVQGSDRNGYTF. CDR3 nucleotide sequence: TGCGCCAGCAGCTTGGTGCAGGGGTCGGATAGGAATGGCTACACCTTC.

This clonotype appeared many times. The chain combines TRBV9 with TRBJ1-3; D unclear. V was cut by 4 bases and J by 3 bases, with 8 bases left in between. The CDR3 consists of 13 residues. CDR1 is SGDLS and CDR2 is YYNGEE in the germline V gene. CDR3 sequence (DNA): TGTGCCAGCAGCACTCTAGTTGGAAACACCATATATTTT. Translation gives CASSTLVGNTIYF.

This clonotype was counted between two and nine times. This chain uses TRBV29-1 with TRBJ1-3; no clear D. Trimming removed 6 bases from V and 2 bases from J, with 5 bases in between. Germline V gives CDR1 SQVTM, CDR2 ANQGSEA. This CDR3 has 11 residues. This chain's CDR3 is CSVRTGNTIYF. In nucleotides, the CDR3 is TGCAGCGTCCGAACTGGAAACACCATATATTTT. Drawing the rest from reference TRBV29-1 and TRBJ1-3, the complete variable domain is SAVISQKPSRDICQRGTSLTIQCQVDSQVTMMFWYRQQPGQSLTLIATANQGSEATYESGFVIDKFPISRPNLTFSTLTVSNMSPEDSSIYLCSVRTGNTIYFGEGSWLTVV.

This clonotype was picked up many times. The rearrangement joins TRBV6-1 to TRBJ1-5, with D hard to call. Germline-derived CDR1 and CDR2 are MNHNS and SASEGT. This CDR3 contains 11 residues. With 5 bases removed from V and 1 base from J, the gap between germline ends came to 0 bases. CDR3 sequence reads: CASSSNQPQHF. The CDR3 DNA sequence: TGTGCCAGCAGTAGCAATCAGCCCCAGCATTTT.

This clonotype was counted at least ten times. The rearrangement links TRBV28 to TRBJ2-7; D uncertain. The germline V gene encodes CDR1 MDHEN and CDR2 SYDVKM. The CDR3 has 13 residues. V shed 3 bases and J shed 2 bases, with 8 bases lying between them. CDR3 loop: CASSFLGAYEQYF. DNA of the CDR3: TGTGCCAGCAGTTTTCTTGGAGCCTACGAGCAGTACTTC. The whole variable domain, filled in from reference TRBV28 and TRBJ2-7, reads DVKVTQSSRYLVKRTGEKVFLECVQDMDHENMFWYRQDPGLGLRLIYFSYDVKMKEKGDIPEGYSVSREKKERFSLILESASTNQTSMYLCASSFLGAYEQYFGPGTRLTVT.

The rearrangement joins TRBV6-2 or TRBV6-3 to TRBJ1-1; TRBD1 is a possible D gene (6 bases). V dropped 5 bases and J dropped 6 bases, with 13 bases sitting between them. Per the germline V gene, CDR1 is MNHEY and CDR2 is SVGEGT. CDR3 length equals 13 residues. This CDR3 is CASSLDSKPEAFF. The CDR3, as DNA: TGTGCCAGCAGTCTGGACAGTAAGCCTGAAGCTTTCTTT.

This clonotype was counted many times. CDR3 coding DNA: TGTGCCAGCAGCTCGGACTTAACAGATACGCAGTATTTT. Its translation: CASSSDLTDTQYF. The gene calls are TRBV7-2 and TRBJ2-3, with D possibly TRBD2 on 5 matching bases. The CDR3 extends over 13 amino acids. Germline loops: CDR1 SGHTA, CDR2 FQGNSA. Trimming shortened V by 4 bases and J by 3 bases, and 8 bases separated the two germline ends.